This TCR beta chain was profiled in a study of blood T cell repertoires in COVID-19. Study background: Whether acute or convalescent, the COVID-19 samples came from the United States, Italy and Spain. PBMCs, B-cell-depleted T cells, or T cells were the source of the cDNA or gDNA that made up the material.

Trimming pared 2 bases from V and 0 bases from J, leaving 10 bases between. This CDR3 comprises 15 residues. Per the germline V gene, CDR1 is WNHNN and CDR2 is SYGVQD (reference sequence). How the authors handled the data: Estimation of nucleated cell counts was performed using reference gene primer amplification. Some clones are missing from TCRdb's copy, which holds only in-frame ones; the method was immunoSEQ multiplex PCR. Clonal size and the V and J genes are those of that table, whereas D and trimming came from the DNA. There are some 150,000 clones in the sample; about 80% occur only once, and over 7% lies in the top ten. This clone was counted a single time.

Sequenced material: peripheral blood. The receptor comes from a human donor in a cohort sampled during active COVID-19. The V call is TRBV10-1, the J call TRBJ1-1; possible D gene TRBD1, 6 bases. CDR3 amino acids: CASSEAGALNTEAFF. The DNA of the CDR3 is TGCGCCAGCAGTGAGGCAGGGGCATTGAACACTGAAGCTTTCTTT.